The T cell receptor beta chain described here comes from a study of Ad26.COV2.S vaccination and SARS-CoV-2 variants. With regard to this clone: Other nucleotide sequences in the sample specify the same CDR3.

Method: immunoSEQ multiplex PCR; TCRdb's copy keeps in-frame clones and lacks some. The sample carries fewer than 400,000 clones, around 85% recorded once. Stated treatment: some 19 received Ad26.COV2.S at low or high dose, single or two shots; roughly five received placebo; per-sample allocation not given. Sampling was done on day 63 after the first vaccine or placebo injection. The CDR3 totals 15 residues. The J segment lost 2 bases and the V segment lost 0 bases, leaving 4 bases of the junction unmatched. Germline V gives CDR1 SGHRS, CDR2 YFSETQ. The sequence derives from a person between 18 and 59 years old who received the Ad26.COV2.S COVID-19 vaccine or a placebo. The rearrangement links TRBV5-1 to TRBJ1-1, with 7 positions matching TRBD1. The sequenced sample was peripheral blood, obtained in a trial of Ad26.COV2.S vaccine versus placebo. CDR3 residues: CASSLGAGGNTEAFF. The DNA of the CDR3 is TGCGCCAGCAGCTTGGGGGCAGGGGGAAACACTGAAGCTTTCTTT.